These T cell receptor beta chains were read from a single sample in a study of blood T cell repertoires in COVID-19. The assay was immunoSEQ multiplex PCR, and TCRdb's table has in-frame clones only and misses some. The sample yields about 98,000 clones, 82% seen once. Sequencing was performed on peripheral blood. The receptors derive from a man between 65 and 85 years old with active or convalescent COVID-19. Each CDR3 is given with its conserved first and last residue. D genes are given only for firm matches. Clone size is stated in some rows and not others, as once, few, many or a class when expanded.

cdr3_nt cdr3_aa v_call cdr3_length d_call clone_size j_call
TGTGCCTGGAGTGCGGACAGGTCAGGCGGAAAACTGTTTTTT CAWSADRSGGKLFF TRBV30 14 TRBD1 NA TRBJ1-4
TGCGCCAGCAGAGGTCTAGGGGGCACAGATACGCAGTATTTT CASRGLGGTDTQYF TRBV5-1 14 NA NA TRBJ2-3
TGTGCCAGCAGCTCGAGGGAGGGCTACGAGCAGTACTTC CASSSREGYEQYF TRBV7-2 13 TRBD2 NA TRBJ2-7
TGTGCCAGCAGCCAAGGTGGGGACAGGGACGACCTGCATTTGAACACTGAAGCTTTCTTT CASSQGGDRDDLHLNTEAFF TRBV3-1/TRBV3-2 20 TRBD1 NA TRBJ1-1
TGTGCCAGCAGGACAGGGGGCGATGAGCAGTTCTTC CASRTGGDEQFF TRBV6-6 12 TRBD1 NA TRBJ2-1
TGCGCCAGCAGCTTAGTGGGGAGCTCCTACGAGCAGTACTTC CASSLVGSSYEQYF TRBV5-1 14 NA NA TRBJ2-7
TGTGCCAGTATCCGGACAGGTCAGGATGAAGCTTTCTTT CASIRTGQDEAFF TRBV19 13 TRBD1 NA TRBJ1-1
TGTGCCAGCTCACCTGGTGGGGCCACAAACACTGAAGCTTTCTTT CASSPGGATNTEAFF TRBV18 15 NA NA TRBJ1-1
TGTGCCAGCAGAAGAAATTCAGGGACGCAGTATTTT CASRRNSGTQYF TRBV2 12 NA few TRBJ2-3
TGCGCCAGCAGCCTCCCCGGACAGGCCGGGGAGCTGTTTTTT CASSLPGQAGELFF TRBV10-1 14 TRBD1 NA TRBJ2-2
TGTGCCAGCAGCTTAGAGGAGGGGGCCTGGGAGACCCAGTACTTC CASSLEEGAWETQYF TRBV11-2 15 NA NA TRBJ2-5
TGTGCCAGCAGTCAGGACTACCGCACAGATACGCAGTATTTT CASSQDYRTDTQYF TRBV7-8 14 NA NA TRBJ2-3
TGTGCCAGTAGTATAGGACCCCCCCAGCGGGGGGGCCTCGAGCAGTACTTC CASSIGPPQRGGLEQYF TRBV19 17 TRBD2 NA TRBJ2-7
TGTGCCAGCAGTGAGTCCCAGGGGCGGCCCCAGCATTTT CASSESQGRPQHF TRBV2 13 NA NA TRBJ1-5